The next 27 T cell receptor beta chains were all read from a single sample in a study of blood T cell repertoires in COVID-19. Some clones are missing from TCRdb's copy, which holds only in-frame ones; the method was immunoSEQ multiplex PCR. The repertoire holds some 80,000 clones, about 78% seen once, with approximately 15% in the top ten. The source material was peripheral blood. Source of these receptors: a human donor in a cohort sampled during active COVID-19.

This chain joins TRBV6-5 and TRBJ1-2; 9 bases agree with TRBD1. CDR3 length: 13 amino acids. V dropped 5 bases and J dropped 8; count of bases not matched to a gene: 6. CDR1 and CDR2 (germline): MNHEY, SVGAGI. CDR3 DNA: TGTGCCAGCAGTCGGGACAGGGATGGGGGCTACACCTTC. It codes for CASSRDRDGGYTF.

The gene calls are TRBV27 and TRBJ1-1; possibly TRBD1 for D (6 bases). This CDR3 spans 13 amino acids. V dropped 6 bases and J dropped 5 bases, with 13 bases sitting between them. Germline values: CDR1 MNHEY, CDR2 SMNVEV (reference sequence). CDR3 bases: TGTGCCAGCAGCAGGGGAGGGAATACTGAAGCTTTCTTT. Translated: CASSRGGNTEAFF.

This chain uses TRBV4-3 with TRBJ2-5, with a tentative D call TRBD2 (6 bases). Per the germline V gene, CDR1 is LGHNA and CDR2 is YSLEER. V lost 0 bases and J lost 1, with 9 bases in between. This CDR3 is 15 amino acids long. Here the CDR3 DNA reads TGCGCCAGCAGCCAAGATTGGAGGGTCCAAGAGACCCAGTACTTC. This gives the protein CASSQDWRVQETQYF.

As for this clone: The junction shows a germline mismatch at one end, possibly a read error. V and J are TRBV24-1 and TRBJ2-2; TRBD1 matches at 8 bases. The germline gives CDR1 KGHDR, CDR2 SFDVKD. The CDR3 spans 16 residues. The CDR3 here is CATSDSRGRDTRELFF. The CDR3 DNA follows: TGTGCCACCAGTGATAGCAGGGGGCGAGACACCAGGGAGCTGTTTTTT.

The rearrangement uses TRBV19 and TRBJ1-5; D ambiguous. Trimming removed 2 bases from V and 0 bases from J, with 11 bases in between. The germline CDR1 and CDR2 sequences are LNHDA and SQIVND (reference sequence). The CDR3 consists of 16 residues. In DNA, the CDR3 is TGTGCCAGTAGTATAACACAGTTAATTAGCAATCAGCCCCAGCATTTT. It translates to CASSITQLISNQPQHF.

The rearrangement joins TRBV6-5 to TRBJ2-7, with TRBD2 identical over 13 bases. The V and J ends lost 4 bases and 5 bases, in that order; junction bases with no gene match: 8. The CDR3 totals 16 residues. Germline V gene data show CDR1 as MNHEY and CDR2 as SVGAGI. CDR3 in DNA: TGTGCCAGCAGTTCTCGGACTAGCGGGAGTTTTAACGAGCAGTACGTC. Protein: CASSSRTSGSFNEQYV.

The chain is built from TRBV6-6 and TRBJ1-2; 7 bases line up with TRBD1. The CDR3 covers 13 residues. V dropped 5 bases and J dropped 2; count of bases not matched to a gene: 2. Per germline, CDR1 MNHNY and CDR2 SVGAGI (reference sequence). The CDR3 spells CASSGQVNYGYTF. CDR3 coding DNA: TGTGCCAGCAGTGGACAGGTCAACTATGGCTACACCTTC.

The rearrangement links TRBV24-1 to TRBJ2-5, with D possibly TRBD2 on 6 matching bases. CDR3 length: 15 residues. Germline V gives CDR1 KGHDR, CDR2 SFDVKD. V was pared by 5 bases and J by 5 bases, with 17 bases between. The CDR3 DNA follows: TGTGCCACCAGTGGCGGGGTGTCCGTTGTGGAGACCCAGTACTTC. Amino acids: CATSGGVSVVETQYF.

The chain joins TRBV7-2 to TRBJ2-1, with 7 bases lining up with TRBD1. The CDR3 is made up of 12 amino acids. V was clipped by 5 bases and J by 14 bases; unmatched bases: 9. Germline values: CDR1 SGHTA, CDR2 FQGNSA. CDR3 protein: CASSLRGKGEFF. CDR3 DNA: TGTGCCAGCAGCCTCAGGGGGAAGGGGGAGTTCTTC. Based on the CDR3 plus reference TRBV7-2 and TRBJ2-1, the full variable domain is GAGVSQSPSNKVTEKGKDVELRCDPISGHTALYWYRQSLGQGLEFLIYFQGNSAPDKSGLPSDRFSAERTGGSVSTLTIQRTQQEDSAVYLCASSLRGKGEFFGPGTRLTVL.

The chain links TRBV6-4 to TRBJ2-2; 7 positions agree with TRBD2. Per the germline V gene, CDR1 is MRHNA and CDR2 is SNTAGT. The length of the CDR3 is 14 residues. V lost 8 bases, J lost 5 bases, and 8 bases stayed unmatched. CDR3 sequence reads: CASSLSGETGELFF. CDR3 DNA sequence: TGTGCCAGCTCACTAAGCGGGGAGACCGGGGAGCTGTTTTTT.

This clone has a single count. The chain carries TRBV10-3 and TRBJ2-7; TRBD2 matches 7 bases. In germline, CDR1 is ENHRY, CDR2 SYGVKD. V dropped 3 bases and J dropped 7; count of bases not matched to a gene: 3. CDR3 length: 12 amino acids. This CDR3 reads CAISDGGVEQYV. The CDR3 coding sequence is TGTGCCATCAGTGATGGGGGGGTGGAGCAGTACGTC.

This clone has only a few counts. J is TRBJ1-2 and V is TRBV28, with D tentatively TRBD1 (6 bases). Germline V CDR1 and CDR2: MDHEN, SYDVKM. The CDR3 covers 14 residues. The V gene lost 6 bases and the J gene lost 7 bases, with 18 bases spanning the gap. CDR3 sequence reads: CASRTGRGSGGYTF. In DNA, the CDR3 is TGTGCCAGCAGGACAGGCAGGGGATCGGGTGGCTACACCTTC.

The chain uses TRBV7-9 and TRBJ2-1, with 8 positions matching TRBD2. V was pared by 2 bases and J by 0 bases, with 6 bases of the junction left unmatched. Germline V lookup: CDR1 SEHNR, CDR2 FQNEAQ (reference sequence). The CDR3 sequence is 17 residues long. The CDR3 loop is CASSLLTSEYSYNEQFF. CDR3 nucleotide sequence: TGTGCCAGCAGCTTATTGACTAGCGAATACTCCTACAATGAGCAGTTCTTC.

The genes are TRBV5-1 and TRBJ2-7, with 9 bases identical to TRBD1. The CDR3 is 14 amino acids. Germline CDR1 is SGHRS and CDR2 is YFSETQ. The trim removed 4 bases at V and 4 bases at J, leaving 6 bases unmatched. CDR3 nucleotides: TGCGCCAGCAGCGAGTTGGGGACAGGGTACGAGCAGTACTTC. Its translation: CASSELGTGYEQYF.

V is TRBV5-6 and J is TRBJ1-5; D is perhaps TRBD1 (6 bases). Per the germline V gene, CDR1 is SGHDT and CDR2 is YYEEEE. V dropped 0 bases and J dropped 2 bases, with 12 bases sitting between them. CDR3 size: 16 residues. CDR3 nucleotide sequence: TGTGCCAGCAGCTTGGGTGGGGGCGAGGGCAATCAGCCCCAGCATTTT. It is translated as CASSLGGGEGNQPQHF.

The chain uses TRBV21-1 and TRBJ1-5; no check of the table's D call, TRBD1, against the DNA was made. TRBV21-1 is reported as a pseudogene. This CDR3 is built from 18 residues. DNA of the CDR3: TGTGCCAGCATCCAACACAGGGGGCGGGAGGAGAACAATCAGCCCCAGCATTTT. Residues: CASIQHRGREENNQPQHF.

The V call is TRBV5-1, the J call TRBJ1-6; possible D gene TRBD1, 6 bases. The CDR3 loop spans 15 amino acids. CDR1 is SGHRS, CDR2 YFSETQ, per germline. Trimming stripped 5 bases from V and 4 bases from J, with 13 bases between. This CDR3 is CASRTLGQYNSPLHF. The CDR3 bases are TGCGCCAGCAGGACCTTAGGACAGTATAATTCACCCCTCCACTTT.

This clone was observed a few times. The chain couples TRBV2 to TRBJ1-1, with D hard to call. The germline V and J ends were trimmed by 3 bases and 3 bases, with 14 bases remaining between them. The CDR3 spans 15 residues. CDR1 is SNHLY, CDR2 FYNNEI, per germline. For the CDR3, the DNA is TGTGCCAGCAGTGATAGGTACCGGGGTTACACTGAAGCTTTCTTT. This codes for CASSDRYRGYTEAFF.

The chain employs TRBV19 and TRBJ1-6; 9 positions agree with TRBD1. After removal of 5 bases from V and 10 bases from J, the junction contained 6 bases not matched to a gene. Germline V lookup: CDR1 LNHDA, CDR2 SQIVND (reference sequence). The CDR3 covers 14 residues. Here the CDR3 reads CASSPTGGHSPLHF. The DNA of the CDR3 is TGTGCCAGTAGTCCGACAGGGGGACACTCACCCCTCCACTTT. The whole variable domain, filled in from reference TRBV19 and TRBJ1-6, reads DGGITQSPKYLFRKEGQNVTLSCEQNLNHDAMYWYRQDPGQGLRLIYYSQIVNDFQKGDIAEGYSVSREKKESFPLTVTSAQKNPTAFYLCASSPTGGHSPLHFGNGTRLTVT.

This rearrangement joins TRBV5-1 to TRBJ2-1; D is possibly TRBD2 (6 bases). Germline V CDR1 and CDR2: SGHRS, YFSETQ. Trimming left V 3 bases short and J 8 bases short, with 6 bases between. CDR3 size: 11 residues. The chain's CDR3 is CASSWGDEQFF. In DNA, the CDR3 is TGCGCCAGCAGCTGGGGGGATGAGCAGTTCTTC. Using reference TRBV5-1 and TRBJ2-1 for the parts outside the CDR3, the full variable domain is KAGVTQTPRYLIKTRGQQVTLSCSPISGHRSVSWYQQTPGQGLQFLFEYFSETQRNKGNFPGRFSGRQFSNSRSEMNVSTLELGDSALYLCASSWGDEQFFGPGTRLTVL.

The chain uses TRBV19 and TRBJ1-4; TRBD1 aligns across 9 bases. CDR1 is LNHDA, CDR2 SQIVND, per germline (reference sequence). This CDR3 comprises 16 residues. With V trimmed by 5 bases and J by 2 bases, 6 bases remained unmatched. The CDR3 region is CASSLQGARTNEKLFF. CDR3 in DNA: TGTGCCAGTAGTTTACAGGGGGCGCGGACTAATGAAAAACTGTTTTTT.

The V and J genes are TRBV14 and TRBJ2-2, with 7 nucleotides matching TRBD1. This CDR3 is built from 17 residues. Germline trimming cut 2 bases from V and 7 bases from J; bases unmatched to any gene: 13. CDR1 SGHDN and CDR2 FVKESK come from the germline V gene. The CDR3 reads CASSQHRQGSIRGELFF. For the CDR3, the DNA is TGTGCCAGCAGCCAACATCGACAGGGTAGTATACGCGGGGAGCTGTTTTTT. Supplemented by reference TRBV14 and TRBJ2-2, the full variable domain reads EAGVTQFPSHSVIEKGQTVTLRCDPISGHDNLYWYRRVMGKEIKFLLHFVKESKQDESGMPNNRFLAERTGGTYSTLKVQPAELEDSGVYFCASSQHRQGSIRGELFFGEGSRLTVL.

V usage is TRBV15 and J usage is TRBJ2-7; 9 nucleotides align to TRBD1. From germline, CDR1 is LNHNV and CDR2 YYDKDF (reference sequence). The CDR3 totals 16 residues. V was pared by 4 bases and J by 2 bases, with 9 bases of the junction left unmatched. The CDR3 bases are TGTGCCACCAGCACCATCGGACAGGGGACTACCTACGAGCAGTACTTC. This codes for CATSTIGQGTTYEQYF.

The chain joins TRBV3-1 (or the pseudogene TRBV3-2) to TRBJ1-3; TRBD1 is a possible D gene (5 bases). Per the germline V gene, CDR1 is LGHDT and CDR2 is YNNKEL (reference sequence). V was shortened by 1 base and J by 5 bases, with 9 bases between the two germline ends. CDR3 length equals 14 residues. The CDR3 is CASSQAGGRNTIYF. The CDR3 DNA reads TGTGCCAGCAGCCAAGCGGGGGGGAGAAACACCATATATTTT.

The rearrangement links TRBV6-2 or TRBV6-3 to TRBJ2-2; D gene ambiguous. Per the germline V gene, CDR1 is MNHEY and CDR2 is SVGEGT. Trimming pared 4 bases from V and 7 bases from J, leaving 7 bases between. This CDR3 is built from 12 residues. The CDR3 bases are TGTGCCAGCAGTTTCGGAGTCGGGGAGCTGTTTTTT. Its protein product is CASSFGVGELFF.

The rearrangement uses TRBV6-2 or TRBV6-3 and TRBJ2-4, with TRBD1 identical over 7 bases. Germline trimming cut 5 bases from V and 0 bases from J; bases unmatched to any gene: 7. The CDR3 length is 16 residues. Germline V CDR1 and CDR2: MNHEY, SVGEGT. The CDR3 spells CASSPRDRIAKNIQYF. CDR3 bases: TGTGCCAGCAGTCCCCGGGACAGAATAGCCAAAAACATTCAGTACTTC.

The rearrangement joins TRBV2 to TRBJ2-3; a weak D match, TRBD2 (5 bases). Germline lookup yields CDR1 SNHLY and CDR2 FYNNEI. V lost 3 bases and J lost 1, with 11 bases in between. CDR3 size: 15 residues. Here the CDR3 DNA reads TGTGCCAGCAGTGAGTTCGGGATTCGCACAGATACGCAGTATTTT. As protein: CASSEFGIRTDTQYF.